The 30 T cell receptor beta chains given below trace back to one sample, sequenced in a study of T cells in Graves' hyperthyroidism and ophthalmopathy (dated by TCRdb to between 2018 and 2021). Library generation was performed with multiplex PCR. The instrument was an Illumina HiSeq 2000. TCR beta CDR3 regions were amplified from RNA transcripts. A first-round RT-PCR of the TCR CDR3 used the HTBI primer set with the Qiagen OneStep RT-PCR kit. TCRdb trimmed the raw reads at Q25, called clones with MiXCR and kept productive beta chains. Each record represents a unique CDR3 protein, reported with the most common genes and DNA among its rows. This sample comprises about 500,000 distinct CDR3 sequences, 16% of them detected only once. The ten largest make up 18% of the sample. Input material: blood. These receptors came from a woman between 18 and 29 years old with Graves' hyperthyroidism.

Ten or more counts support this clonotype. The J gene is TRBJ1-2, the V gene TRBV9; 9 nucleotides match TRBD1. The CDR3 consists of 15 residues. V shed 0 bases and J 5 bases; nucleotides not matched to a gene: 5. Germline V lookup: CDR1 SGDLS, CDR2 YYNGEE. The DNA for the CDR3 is TGTGCCAGCAGCGTAGGCACAGGGGGCGGATATGGCTACACCTTC. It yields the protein CASSVGTGGGYGYTF.

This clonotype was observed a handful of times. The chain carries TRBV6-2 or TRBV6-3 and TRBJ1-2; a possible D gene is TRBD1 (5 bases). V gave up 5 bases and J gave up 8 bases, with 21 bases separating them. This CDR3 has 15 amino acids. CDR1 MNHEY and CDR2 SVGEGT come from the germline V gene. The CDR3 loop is CASSEPLAGREGYTF. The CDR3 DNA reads TGTGCCAGCAGTGAGCCTCTCGCAGGGAGAGAGGGCTACACCTTC.

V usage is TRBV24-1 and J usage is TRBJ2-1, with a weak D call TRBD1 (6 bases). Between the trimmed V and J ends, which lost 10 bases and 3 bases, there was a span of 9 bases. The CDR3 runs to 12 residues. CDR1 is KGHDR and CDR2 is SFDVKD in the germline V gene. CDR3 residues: CATGQFYNEQFF. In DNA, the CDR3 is TGTGCCACTGGACAGTTCTACAATGAGCAGTTCTTC.

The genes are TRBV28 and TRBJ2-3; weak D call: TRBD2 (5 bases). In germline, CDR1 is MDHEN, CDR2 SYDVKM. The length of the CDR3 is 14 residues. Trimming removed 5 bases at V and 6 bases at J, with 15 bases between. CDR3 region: CASSRPDERDTQYF. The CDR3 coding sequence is TGTGCCAGCAGTCGACCGGACGAGCGGGATACGCAGTATTTT.

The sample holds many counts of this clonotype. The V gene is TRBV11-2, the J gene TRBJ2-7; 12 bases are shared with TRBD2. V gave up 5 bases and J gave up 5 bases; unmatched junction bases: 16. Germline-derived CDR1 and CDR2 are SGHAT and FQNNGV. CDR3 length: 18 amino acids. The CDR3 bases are TGTGCCAGCAGCCGACTAGCGGGAGAAGGGTCCATTAGAGACGAGCAGTACTTC. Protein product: CASSRLAGEGSIRDEQYF.

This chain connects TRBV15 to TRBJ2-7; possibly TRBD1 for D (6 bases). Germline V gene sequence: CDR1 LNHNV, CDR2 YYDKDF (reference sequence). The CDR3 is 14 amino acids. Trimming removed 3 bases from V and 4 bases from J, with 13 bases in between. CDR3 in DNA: TGTGCCACCAGCAGGGTATCACAGGGTTACGAGCAGTACTTC. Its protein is CATSRVSQGYEQYF. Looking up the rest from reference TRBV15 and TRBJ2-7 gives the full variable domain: DAMVIQNPRYQVTQFGKPVTLSCSQTLNHNVMYWYQQKSSQAPKLLFHYYDKDFNNEADTPDNFQSRRPNTSFCFLDIRSPGLGDTAMYLCATSRVSQGYEQYFGPGTRLTVT.

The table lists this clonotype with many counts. Here the CDR3 DNA reads TGTGCCAGCAGTTTCTTTGGGAGCTACTTCAAGGATCACACCGGGGAGCTGTTTTTT. This codes for CASSFFGSYFKDHTGELFF. This chain connects TRBV12-3 or TRBV12-4 to TRBJ2-2, with a tentative D call TRBD2 (5 bases). This CDR3 has 19 residues. Trimming stripped 3 bases from V and 3 bases from J, with 23 bases between.

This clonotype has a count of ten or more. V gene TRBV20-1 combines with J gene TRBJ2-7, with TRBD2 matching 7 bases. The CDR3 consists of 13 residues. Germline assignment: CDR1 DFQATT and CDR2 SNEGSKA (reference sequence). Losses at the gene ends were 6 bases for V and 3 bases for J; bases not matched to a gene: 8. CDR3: CSAAGGEGYEQYF. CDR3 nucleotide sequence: TGCAGTGCGGCGGGCGGGGAGGGCTACGAGCAGTACTTC.

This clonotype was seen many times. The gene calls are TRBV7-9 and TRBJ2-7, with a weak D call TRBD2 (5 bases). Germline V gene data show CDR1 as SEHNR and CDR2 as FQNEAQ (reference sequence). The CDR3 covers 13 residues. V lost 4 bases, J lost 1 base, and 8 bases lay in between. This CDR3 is CASSSSRSYEQYF. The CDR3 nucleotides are TGTGCCAGCAGCTCTAGCAGGTCCTACGAGCAGTACTTC.

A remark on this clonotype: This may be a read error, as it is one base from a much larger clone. The CDR3 DNA reads as TGTGCCAGCAGTTACGGGGGAGAGATGAACACTGAAGCTTTCTTT. Translating it yields CASSYGGEMNTEAFF. The V gene is TRBV6-2 or TRBV6-3, the J gene TRBJ1-1, with D perhaps matching TRBD1 (5 bases). Trimming pared 2 bases from V and 0 bases from J, leaving 10 bases between. This CDR3 spans 15 amino acids. The germline gives CDR1 MNHEY, CDR2 SVGEGT.

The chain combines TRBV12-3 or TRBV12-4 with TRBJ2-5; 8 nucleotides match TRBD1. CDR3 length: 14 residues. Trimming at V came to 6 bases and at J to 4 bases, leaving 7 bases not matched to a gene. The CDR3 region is CASSPGTGSETQYF. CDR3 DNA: TGTGCCAGCAGCCCCGGGACAGGTTCAGAGACCCAGTACTTC.

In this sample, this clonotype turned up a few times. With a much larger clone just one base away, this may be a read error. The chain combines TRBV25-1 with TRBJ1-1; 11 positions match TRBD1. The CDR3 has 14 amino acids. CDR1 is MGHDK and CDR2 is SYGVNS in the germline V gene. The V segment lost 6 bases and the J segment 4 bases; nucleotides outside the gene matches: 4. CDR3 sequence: CASRGQGAFTEAFF. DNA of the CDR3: TGTGCCAGCAGAGGACAGGGGGCTTTCACTGAAGCTTTCTTT.

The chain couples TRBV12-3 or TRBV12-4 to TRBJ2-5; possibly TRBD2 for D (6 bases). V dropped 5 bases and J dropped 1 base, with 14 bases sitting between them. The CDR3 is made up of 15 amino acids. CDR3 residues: CASSTQGLRQETQYF. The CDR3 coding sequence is TGTGCCAGCAGTACCCAGGGACTCCGCCAAGAGACCCAGTACTTC.

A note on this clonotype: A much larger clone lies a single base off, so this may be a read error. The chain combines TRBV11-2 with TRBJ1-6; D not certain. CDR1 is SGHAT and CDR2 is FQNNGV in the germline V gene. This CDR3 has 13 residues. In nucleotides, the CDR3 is TGTGCCGGCAGCTCGTCAAGATATTCACCCCTCCACTTT. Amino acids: CAGSSSRYSPLHF.

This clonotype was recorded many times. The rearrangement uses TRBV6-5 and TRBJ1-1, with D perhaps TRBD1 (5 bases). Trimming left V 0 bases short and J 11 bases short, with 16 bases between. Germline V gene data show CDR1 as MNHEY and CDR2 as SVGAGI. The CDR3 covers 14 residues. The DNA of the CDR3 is TGTGCCAGCAGTTACTCTTCCGAGGGGACGAGGGCTTTCTTT. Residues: CASSYSSEGTRAFF.

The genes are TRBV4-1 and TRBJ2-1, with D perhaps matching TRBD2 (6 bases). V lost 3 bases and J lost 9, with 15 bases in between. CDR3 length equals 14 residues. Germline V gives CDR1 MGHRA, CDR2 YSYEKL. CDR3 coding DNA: TGCGCCAGCAGCCAGTCCCGGAGGGCCGGTGAGCAGTTCTTC. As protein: CASSQSRRAGEQFF.

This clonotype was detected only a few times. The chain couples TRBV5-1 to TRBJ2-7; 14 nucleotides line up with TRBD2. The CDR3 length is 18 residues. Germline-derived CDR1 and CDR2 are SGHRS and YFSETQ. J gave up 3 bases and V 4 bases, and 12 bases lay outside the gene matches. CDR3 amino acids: CASSHGTSGSKGGYEQYF. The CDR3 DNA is TGCGCCAGCAGCCATGGGACTAGCGGGAGTAAGGGGGGCTACGAGCAGTACTTC.

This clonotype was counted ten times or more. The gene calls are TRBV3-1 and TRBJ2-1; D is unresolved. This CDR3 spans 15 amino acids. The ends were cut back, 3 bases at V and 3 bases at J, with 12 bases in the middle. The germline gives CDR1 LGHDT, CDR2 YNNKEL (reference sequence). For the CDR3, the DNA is TGTGCCAGCAGCCAGGACCCCCCCAACTACAATGAGCAGTTCTTC. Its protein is CASSQDPPNYNEQFF.

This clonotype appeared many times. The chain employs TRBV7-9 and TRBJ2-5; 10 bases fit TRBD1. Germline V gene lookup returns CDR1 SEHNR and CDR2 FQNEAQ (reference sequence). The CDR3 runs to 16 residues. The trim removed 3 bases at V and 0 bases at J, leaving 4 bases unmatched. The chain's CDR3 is CASSFGTGDHQETQYF. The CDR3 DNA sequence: TGTGCCAGCAGCTTCGGGACAGGGGATCACCAAGAGACCCAGTACTTC.

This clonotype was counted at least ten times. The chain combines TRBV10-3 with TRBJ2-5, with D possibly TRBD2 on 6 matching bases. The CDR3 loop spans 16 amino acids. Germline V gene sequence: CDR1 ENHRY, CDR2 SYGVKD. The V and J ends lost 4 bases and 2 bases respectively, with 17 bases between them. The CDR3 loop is CAISGRLTSEQETQYF. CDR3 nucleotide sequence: TGTGCCATCAGTGGCCGGCTGACTAGTGAGCAAGAGACCCAGTACTTC.

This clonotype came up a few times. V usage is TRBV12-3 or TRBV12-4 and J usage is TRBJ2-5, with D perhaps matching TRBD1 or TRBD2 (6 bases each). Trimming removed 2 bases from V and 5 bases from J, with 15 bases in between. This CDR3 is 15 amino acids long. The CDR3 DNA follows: TGTGCCAGCAGTTTAAAGGTCGGGGGCTGGGAGACCCAGTACTTC. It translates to CASSLKVGGWETQYF.

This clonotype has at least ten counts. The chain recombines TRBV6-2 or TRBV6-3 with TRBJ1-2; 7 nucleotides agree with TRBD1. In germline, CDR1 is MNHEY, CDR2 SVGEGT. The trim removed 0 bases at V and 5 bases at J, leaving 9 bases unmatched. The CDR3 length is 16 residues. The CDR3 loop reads CASSYSAPGQTYGYTF. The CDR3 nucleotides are TGTGCCAGCAGTTACTCGGCGCCGGGACAGACATATGGCTACACCTTC.

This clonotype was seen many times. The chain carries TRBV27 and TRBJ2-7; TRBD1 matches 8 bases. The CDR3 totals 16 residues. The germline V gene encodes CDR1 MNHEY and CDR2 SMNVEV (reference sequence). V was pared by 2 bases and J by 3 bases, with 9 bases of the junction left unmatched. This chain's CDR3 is CASSLEWDRPLYEQYF. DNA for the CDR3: TGTGCCAGCAGTTTAGAGTGGGACAGGCCCCTCTACGAGCAGTACTTC.

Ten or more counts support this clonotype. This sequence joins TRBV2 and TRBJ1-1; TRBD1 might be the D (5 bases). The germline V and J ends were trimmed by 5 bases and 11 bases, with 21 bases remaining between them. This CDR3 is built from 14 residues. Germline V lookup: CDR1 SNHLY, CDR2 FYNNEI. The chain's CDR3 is CASSSGGKSGGAFF. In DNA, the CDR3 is TGTGCCAGCAGTTCCGGGGGGAAATCCGGTGGCGCTTTCTTT.

The CDR3 DNA is TGTGCCAGCAGTTTATCAAGCAGGCCTAATGAAAAACTGTTTTTT. This sequence encodes CASSLSSRPNEKLFF. The chain uses TRBV27 and TRBJ1-4; D is unclear. The germline V gene has CDR1 MNHEY and CDR2 SMNVEV (reference sequence). This CDR3 is 15 amino acids long. Trimming shortened V by 0 bases and J by 3 bases, and 8 bases separated the two germline ends.

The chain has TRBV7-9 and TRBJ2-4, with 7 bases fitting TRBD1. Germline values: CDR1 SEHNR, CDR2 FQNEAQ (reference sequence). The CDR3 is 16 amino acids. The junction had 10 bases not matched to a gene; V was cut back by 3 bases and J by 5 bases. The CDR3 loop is CASSFWTGGSQNIQYF. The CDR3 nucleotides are TGTGCCAGCAGCTTCTGGACAGGAGGATCCCAAAACATTCAGTACTTC. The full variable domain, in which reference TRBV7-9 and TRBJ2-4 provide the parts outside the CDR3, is DTGVSQNPRHKITKRGQNVTFRCDPISEHNRLYWYRQTLGQGPEFLTYFQNEAQLEKSRLLSDRFSAERPKGSFSTLEIQRTEQGDSAMYLCASSFWTGGSQNIQYFGAGTRLSVL.

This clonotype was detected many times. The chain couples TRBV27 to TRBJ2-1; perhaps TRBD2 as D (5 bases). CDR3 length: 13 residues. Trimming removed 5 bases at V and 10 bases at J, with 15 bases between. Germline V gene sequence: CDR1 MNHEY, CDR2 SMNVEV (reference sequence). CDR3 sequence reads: CASSPRGLGEQFF. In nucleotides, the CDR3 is TGTGCCAGCAGTCCACGAGGGTTGGGGGAGCAGTTCTTC.

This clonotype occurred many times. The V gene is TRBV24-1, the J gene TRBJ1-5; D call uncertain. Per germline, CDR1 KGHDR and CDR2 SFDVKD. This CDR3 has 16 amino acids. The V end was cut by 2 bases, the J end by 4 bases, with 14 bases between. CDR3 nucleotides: TGTGCCACCAGTGATTCTGGGTCAGCGAGTAATCAGCCCCAGCATTTT. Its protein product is CATSDSGSASNQPQHF.

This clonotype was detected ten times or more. CDR3 sequence (DNA): TGTGCCAGCAAGCTGGCCCGGAATGAGCAGTTCTTC. This encodes CASKLARNEQFF. The chain carries TRBV28 and TRBJ2-1; D is ambiguous. CDR3 length: 12 residues. Germline loops: CDR1 MDHEN, CDR2 SYDVKM. Trimming left V 7 bases short and J 7 bases short, with 11 bases between.

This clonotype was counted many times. Here the CDR3 reads CASSRRGSGNTIYF. DNA of the CDR3: TGTGCCAGCAGCCGGCGGGGGTCTGGAAACACCATATATTTT. The chain combines TRBV7-2 with TRBJ1-3; D perhaps matches TRBD1 (5 bases). Per germline, CDR1 SGHTA and CDR2 FQGNSA. The ends were cut back, 5 bases at V and 1 base at J, with 9 bases in the middle. CDR3 size: 14 residues.